The following is a TCR beta chain sequence with its context. The target antigen is unknown. Time point meaning: peripheral blood 6 weeks after treatment start. This entry is derived from a study of PD-L1 blockade in urothelial cancer. Study-level findings and limits: Blood clones associated with the tumor expanded more at 3 weeks in durable-benefit patients.

Here immunoSEQ multiplex PCR was the method, and the copy in TCRdb shows in-frame clones only, minus some. The repertoire holds under 60,000 clones, approximately 83% seen once, with less than 11% in the top ten. CDR3 length: 12 residues. Trimming left V 6 bases short and J 0 bases short, with 5 bases between. Germline-derived CDR1 and CDR2 are LNHDA and SQIVND (reference sequence). The sequence came from a man aged 60 to 75 with urothelial cancer. The rearrangement links TRBV19 to TRBJ1-1; D is possibly TRBD1 (5 bases). The input for sequencing was PBMCs, taken around atezolizumab (anti-PD-L1) treatment. The CDR3 reads CASSRVNTEAFF. As DNA, the CDR3 is TGTGCCAGTAGCAGGGTGAACACTGAAGCTTTCTTT.